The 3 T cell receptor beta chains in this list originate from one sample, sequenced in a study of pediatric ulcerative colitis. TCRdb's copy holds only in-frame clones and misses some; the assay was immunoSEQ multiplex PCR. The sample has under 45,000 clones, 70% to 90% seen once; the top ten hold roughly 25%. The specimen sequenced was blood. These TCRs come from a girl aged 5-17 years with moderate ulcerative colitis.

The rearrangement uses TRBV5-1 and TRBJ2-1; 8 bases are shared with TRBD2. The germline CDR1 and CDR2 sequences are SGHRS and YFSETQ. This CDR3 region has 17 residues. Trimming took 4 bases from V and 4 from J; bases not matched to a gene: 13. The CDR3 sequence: CASSREASGLSYNEQFF. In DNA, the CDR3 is TGCGCCAGCAGCCGGGAGGCTAGCGGGTTGTCGTACAATGAGCAGTTCTTC.

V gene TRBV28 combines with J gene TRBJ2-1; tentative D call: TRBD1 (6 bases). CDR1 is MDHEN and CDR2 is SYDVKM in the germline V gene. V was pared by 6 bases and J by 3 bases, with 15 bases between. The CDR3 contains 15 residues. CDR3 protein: CASRTQGSLYNEQFF. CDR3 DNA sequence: TGTGCCAGCAGAACACAGGGAAGTCTCTACAATGAGCAGTTCTTC. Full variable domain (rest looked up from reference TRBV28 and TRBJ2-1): DVKVTQSSRYLVKRTGEKVFLECVQDMDHENMFWYRQDPGLGLRLIYFSYDVKMKEKGDIPEGYSVSREKKERFSLILESASTNQTSMYLCASRTQGSLYNEQFFGPGTRLTVL.

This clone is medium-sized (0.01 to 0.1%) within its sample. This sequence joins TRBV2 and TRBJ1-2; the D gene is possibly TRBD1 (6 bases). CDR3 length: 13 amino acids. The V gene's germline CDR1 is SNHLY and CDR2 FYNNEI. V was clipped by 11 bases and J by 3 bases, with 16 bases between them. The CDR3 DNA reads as TGTGCCGGAAACAGGGTCCTTGACTATGGCTACACCTTC. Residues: CAGNRVLDYGYTF.